The 6 T cell receptor beta chains below all came from one sample that was sequenced in a study of T cell responses to AZD1222 COVID-19 vaccine. The table came from immunoSEQ multiplex PCR; TCRdb's copy has only in-frame clones and leaves some out. The table includes approximately 110,000 clones, about 85% detected once. Here the sequenced sample was peripheral blood, taken on day 0 of AZD1222 vaccination. All receptors come from an adult in good health.

This chain links TRBV28 with TRBJ1-1, with D uncertain. The CDR3 has 13 amino acids. Germline loops: CDR1 MDHEN, CDR2 SYDVKM. Trimming took off 2 bases at V and 0 bases at J, with 4 bases between the two ends. The CDR3 here is CASSLDMNTEAFF. The CDR3 bases are TGTGCCAGCAGTTTAGACATGAACACTGAAGCTTTCTTT.

A single count supports this clone. This chain's CDR3 is CATSDPAWDNTGELFF. The CDR3 nucleotides read TGTGCCACCAGTGACCCTGCCTGGGACAACACCGGGGAGCTGTTTTTT. The genes are TRBV24-1 and TRBJ2-2; the D call may be TRBD1 or TRBD2 (5 bases each). From germline, CDR1 is KGHDR and CDR2 SFDVKD. The CDR3 runs to 16 residues. V shed 4 bases and J shed 2 bases, with 13 bases lying between them.

The chain joins TRBV4-1 to TRBJ1-1; a weak D match, TRBD1 (5 bases). There are 14 residues in the CDR3. V was shortened by 5 bases and J by 5 bases, with 15 bases between the two germline ends. Germline values: CDR1 MGHRA, CDR2 YSYEKL. The CDR3 spells CASSGGRGSTEAFF. The CDR3 DNA reads TGCGCCAGCAGCGGGGGAAGGGGATCAACTGAAGCTTTCTTT.

The chain joins TRBV5-8 to TRBJ2-5, with 8 bases aligning to TRBD1. Unmatched junction bases numbered 5, after V lost 2 bases and J lost 5 bases. In germline, CDR1 is SGHTS, CDR2 YDEGEE. This CDR3 has 14 residues. The CDR3 bases are TGTGCCAGCAGCTTATACAGGGGGTCGGAGACCCAGTACTTC. Its protein is CASSLYRGSETQYF.

This clone was counted once. The gene calls are TRBV10-2 and TRBJ1-5, with a weak D call TRBD1 (5 bases). CDR1 is WSHSY and CDR2 is SAAADI in the germline V gene. This CDR3 spans 12 amino acids. V was pared by 10 bases and J by 7 bases, with 14 bases between. This CDR3 is CATGGGEQPQHF. In DNA, the CDR3 is TGCGCCACCGGGGGGGGAGAGCAGCCCCAGCATTTT.

The V and J genes are TRBV6-5 and TRBJ1-2; D gene uncertain. Trimming removed 6 bases from V and 7 bases from J, with 12 bases in between. Per the germline V gene, CDR1 is MNHEY and CDR2 is SVGAGI. The CDR3 consists of 12 residues. DNA for the CDR3: TGTGCCAGCAGCCTAAGGGTCTTTGGCTACACCTTC. Protein sequence: CASSLRVFGYTF.